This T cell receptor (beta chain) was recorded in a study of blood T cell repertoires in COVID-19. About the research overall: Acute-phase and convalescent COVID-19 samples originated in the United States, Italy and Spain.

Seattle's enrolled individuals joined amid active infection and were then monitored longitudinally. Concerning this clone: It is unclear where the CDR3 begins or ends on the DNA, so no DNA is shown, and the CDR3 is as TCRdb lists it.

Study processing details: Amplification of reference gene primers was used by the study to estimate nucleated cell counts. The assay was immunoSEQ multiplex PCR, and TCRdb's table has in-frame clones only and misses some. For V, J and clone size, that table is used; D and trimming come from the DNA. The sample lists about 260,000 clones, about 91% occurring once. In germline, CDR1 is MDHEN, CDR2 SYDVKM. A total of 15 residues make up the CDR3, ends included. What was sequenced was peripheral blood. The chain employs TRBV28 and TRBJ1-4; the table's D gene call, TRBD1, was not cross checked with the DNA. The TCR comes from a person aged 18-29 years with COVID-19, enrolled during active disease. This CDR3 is CASSSSGQTNEKLFF.